This entry lists 24 T cell receptor beta chains sequenced from one sample in a study of T cell clusters in autoimmune cytopenias (dated by TCRdb to about 2019). TRB amplification used around 250 ng of peripheral blood genomic DNA, some 38,000 genome equivalents, per sample. The run used an Illumina MiSeq. Multiplex PCR with a touch-down protocol amplified TRB rearrangements, with the TRB-A and TRB-B primer pools combined in a single tube. TCRdb reprocessed the reads; each CDR3 protein sequence makes one entry, and DNA is unavailable. The table for this sample shows approximately 7,700 distinct CDR3 sequences. The ten biggest clones cover 20% to 25% of the sample. The sample was also reused in another study, on T cell repertoires in aging, cancer and after chemotherapy.

Input material: peripheral blood. The receptors come from a human donor in good health.

This clonotype is labeled medium-sized based on frequency. The genes are TRBV19 and TRBJ1-2. The CDR3 runs 12 residues. Looked up from germline, CDR1 is LNHDA and CDR2 is SQIVND (reference sequence). The CDR3 sequence: CASSPPVGGYTF.

This clonotype is deemed large by its frequency. The gene calls are TRBV29-1 and TRBJ2-5; TCRdb outputs TRBD1, but without DNA this stays unchecked. Germline CDR1 and CDR2: SQVTM and ANQGSEA. The CDR3 has 17 amino acids. This CDR3 reads CSVEVWQGRRGGETQYF.

The chain employs TRBV6-5 and TRBJ1-5; the TRBD1 assignment by TCRdb is unverifiable without DNA. This CDR3 is built from 15 residues. The germline gives CDR1 MNHEY, CDR2 SVGAGI. CDR3 sequence: CASSTTTTVGQPQHF.

The V and J genes are TRBV5-6 and TRBJ1-2. The germline V gene encodes CDR1 SGHDT and CDR2 YYEEEE. The CDR3 is 12 residues long. The CDR3 is CASSWGRGGYTF.

The J gene is TRBJ1-1, the V gene TRBV19; TCRdb names TRBD1, which stays unverified in the absence of DNA. The CDR3 length is 15 residues. CDR1 and CDR2 from the germline V gene are LNHDA and SQIVND (reference sequence). CDR3 amino acids: CASRSRDGLNTEAFF. Full variable domain (remainder filled in from reference TRBV19 and TRBJ1-1): DGGITQSPKYLFRKEGQNVTLSCEQNLNHDAMYWYRQDPGQGLRLIYYSQIVNDFQKGDIAEGYSVSREKKESFPLTVTSAQKNPTAFYLCASRSRDGLNTEAFFGQGTRLTVV.

The V call is TRBV20-1, the J call TRBJ2-4. Germline V CDR1 and CDR2: DFQATT, SNEGSKA (reference sequence). The CDR3 runs 14 residues. The CDR3 sequence is CSAADRVTKNIQYF.

This clonotype ranks as medium-sized (0.01 to 0.1%) in terms of frequency. This chain links TRBV19 with TRBJ2-7; the D gene TCRdb calls, TRBD1, cannot be checked with no DNA. This CDR3 is built from 13 residues. Germline V gene sequence: CDR1 LNHDA, CDR2 SQIVND (reference sequence). CDR3: CASSVTGGGEQYF.

Its frequency marks this clonotype as medium-sized. The gene calls are TRBV11-1 and TRBJ1-2. The CDR3 totals 14 residues. In germline, CDR1 is SGHAT, CDR2 FQDESV (reference sequence). CDR3 loop: CASSLGGSLYGYTF.

The genes are TRBV6-1 and TRBJ2-3; the D call from TCRdb, TRBD1, cannot be confirmed without DNA. Germline CDR1 and CDR2: MNHNS and SASEGT. The CDR3 contains 15 residues. CDR3 protein: CATNRGGTGTDTQYF.

The gene calls are TRBV10-3 and TRBJ2-7. The CDR3 is made up of 13 amino acids. Germline CDR1 and CDR2: ENHRY and SYGVKD. The CDR3 loop reads CAISSGTSYEQYF.

The chain carries TRBV30 and TRBJ2-5; lacking DNA, the TRBD2 call made by TCRdb goes unchecked. Germline assignment: CDR1 GTSNPN and CDR2 SVGIG (reference sequence). The CDR3 spans 15 residues. CDR3 region: CASTRRTSVSETQYF.

V is TRBV12-3 or TRBV12-4 and J is TRBJ2-3; the TRBD2 assignment by TCRdb is unverifiable without DNA. This CDR3 is 15 amino acids long. CDR3 amino acids: CASSDSTSGGDTQYF.

The CDR3 sequence is CSGKVNWDTEAFF. This chain joins TRBV29-1 and TRBJ1-1. CDR1 SQVTM and CDR2 ANQGSEA come from the germline V gene. CDR3 length: 13 amino acids.

This sequence joins TRBV12-3 or TRBV12-4 and TRBJ1-2; TCRdb lists TRBD1, though no DNA is available to test this call. The CDR3 contains 15 residues. The CDR3: CASSFYKGSNYGYTF.

The chain uses TRBV5-6 and TRBJ2-1; TCRdb's D call of TRBD1 is untestable without DNA. Germline V gives CDR1 SGHDT, CDR2 YYEEEE. The CDR3 is 13 residues long. The CDR3 reads CASSFLQGNEQFF.

The chain combines TRBV5-1 with TRBJ2-1; the TRBD2 assignment by TCRdb is unverifiable without DNA. Per germline, CDR1 SGHRS and CDR2 YFSETQ. The CDR3 length is 15 residues. This chain's CDR3 is CASTAQAGIYSEQFF.

The chain employs TRBV18 and TRBJ1-5; TCRdb names TRBD1, which stays unverified in the absence of DNA. The germline gives CDR1 KGHSH, CDR2 LQKENI. The CDR3 covers 14 residues. The CDR3 protein is CASSPDSSNQPQHF.

CDR3 residues: CASSPGGETQYF. The J gene is TRBJ2-5, the V gene TRBV18; without DNA, the TCRdb call of TRBD1 cannot be checked. This CDR3 spans 12 amino acids. In germline, CDR1 is KGHSH, CDR2 LQKENI.

This clonotype is called medium-sized based on its frequency. This CDR3 is CSGDGPGATEAFF. The chain uses TRBV29-1 and TRBJ1-1; TCRdb picks TRBD1, but there is no DNA to check that call. Looked up from germline, CDR1 is SQVTM and CDR2 is ANQGSEA. The CDR3 sequence is 13 residues long.

This chain connects TRBV7-6 to TRBJ1-2. The CDR3 spans 14 residues. Germline V gene sequence: CDR1 SGHVS, CDR2 FNYEAQ. The CDR3 is CASSATAATYGYTF.

CDR3 sequence: CATNLQGNYGYTF. This chain links TRBV19 with TRBJ1-2; lacking DNA, the TRBD1 call made by TCRdb goes unchecked. The CDR3 loop spans 13 amino acids. The V gene's germline CDR1 is LNHDA and CDR2 SQIVND (reference sequence).

This clonotype is classed as medium-sized by frequency. The chain is built from TRBV30 and TRBJ2-3; TCRdb names TRBD1, which stays unverified in the absence of DNA. This CDR3 region has 16 residues. Looked up from germline, CDR1 is GTSNPN and CDR2 is SVGIG (reference sequence). The CDR3 reads CAWSRSGQGITDTQYF.

The chain employs TRBV27 and TRBJ2-7. Germline V lookup: CDR1 MNHEY, CDR2 SMNVEV (reference sequence). The CDR3 spans 16 residues. CDR3 loop: CASRPNRRTISYEQYF.

The chain carries TRBV29-1 and TRBJ2-1; no DNA is available, so the TRBD2 call from TCRdb remains unchecked. The CDR3 extends over 11 amino acids. Germline CDR1 and CDR2: SQVTM and ANQGSEA. CDR3 in amino acids: CSVDTSGEQFF.